This T cell receptor (beta chain) was recovered during a study of T cell responses to AZD1222 COVID-19 vaccine. Trimming pared 5 bases from V and 1 base from J, leaving 18 bases between. Per germline, CDR1 MDHEN and CDR2 SYDVKM. There are 17 residues in the CDR3. Profiled with immunoSEQ multiplex PCR; TCRdb holds only in-frame clones, not every one. Of some 200,000 clones listed, around 92% are singletons. General study points: CD4 TCRs linked to vaccination spanned spike, dominating at 160-218 and 743-854.

Points on this clone: What it recognizes is unknown.

The chain couples TRBV28 to TRBJ1-3, with D maybe TRBD1 (5 bases). The receptor's source is an adult in good health. Sequenced material: peripheral blood, taken on day 0 of AZD1222 vaccination. For the CDR3, the DNA is TGTGCCAGCAGTACCTCCGCGGGGCTTCGGTCTGGAAACACCATATATTTT. It translates to CASSTSAGLRSGNTIYF.